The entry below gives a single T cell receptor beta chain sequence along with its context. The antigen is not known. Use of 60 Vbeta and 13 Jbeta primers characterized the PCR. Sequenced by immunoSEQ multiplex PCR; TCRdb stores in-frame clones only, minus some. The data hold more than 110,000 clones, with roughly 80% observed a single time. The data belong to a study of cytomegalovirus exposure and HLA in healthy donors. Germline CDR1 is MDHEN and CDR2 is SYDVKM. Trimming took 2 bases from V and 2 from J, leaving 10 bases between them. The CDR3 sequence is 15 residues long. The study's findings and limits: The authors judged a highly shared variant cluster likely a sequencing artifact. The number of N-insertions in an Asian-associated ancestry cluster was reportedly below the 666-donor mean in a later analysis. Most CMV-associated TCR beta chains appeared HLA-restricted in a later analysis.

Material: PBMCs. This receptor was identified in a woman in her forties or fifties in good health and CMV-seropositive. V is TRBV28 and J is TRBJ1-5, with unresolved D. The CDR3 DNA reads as TGTGCCAGCAGTTTAAGAGGATACGGCAATCAGCCCCAGCATTTT. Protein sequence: CASSLRGYGNQPQHF.